This TCR beta chain was obtained from a study of T cells after yellow fever vaccination. Study-level background: Low-cell-number fractions were prepared with SMART-Seq v4 Ultra Low Input. General study points: Among primary-vaccination clones, most reappeared after the booster, at approximately 97% for CD4 and around 90% for CD8. A minor fraction of clonotypes spanned both CD4 and CD8 compartments.

Production of TCR cDNA was by 5'RACE template switching, which also added a universal primer site and UMIs. TCRdb reprocessed the 5' RACE reads via MiXCR and lists one record per CDR3 protein. The data contain hundreds of thousands of distinct CDR3 sequences, about 17% of them singletons. This clonotype was counted only a few times. Its antigen remains unknown. Trimming removed 2 bases from V and 0 bases from J; junction bases left unmatched: 5. This CDR3 is 15 amino acids long. Germline-derived CDR1 and CDR2 are DFQATT and SNEGSKA (reference sequence). The rearrangement links TRBV20-1 to TRBJ2-5; 8 bases match TRBD2. The source of this sequence is a man between 18 and 35 years old who received the YFV17D yellow fever vaccine. Sequencing was performed on PBMCs, taken before the yellow fever booster vaccination. Here the CDR3 reads CSARQASGYQETQYF. Written as DNA, the CDR3 is TGCAGTGCTAGACAGGCTAGCGGGTACCAAGAGACCCAGTACTTC.